Presented here are 9 T cell receptor beta chains from one specimen sequenced in a study of T cells in Graves' hyperthyroidism and ophthalmopathy. The TCR beta CDR3 regions underwent amplification using RNA transcripts as the source. An initial round of RT-PCR targeting the TCR CDR3 relied on the HTBI primer set. TCRdb independently ran MiXCR on the multiplex PCR reads; one entry per CDR3 protein. Of under 200,000 distinct CDR3 sequences in the sample, 9.4% are singletons; the top ten hold more than 20%. Sequencing used blood. These receptor sequences come from a woman under 30 with Graves' hyperthyroidism that later progressed to Graves' ophthalmopathy.

This clonotype has at least ten counts. V and J are TRBV6-9 and TRBJ1-1; D is unresolved. V was shortened by 9 bases and J by 1 base, with 15 bases between the two germline ends. The CDR3 sequence is 14 residues long. Germline CDR1 reads MNHGY; CDR2 reads SVAAGI. The CDR3 DNA reads as TGTGCCAGAAGTCGTAGGGCCCAGAACACTGAAGCTTTCTTT. It translates to CARSRRAQNTEAFF.

This clonotype was observed many times. The V call is TRBV20-1, the J call TRBJ2-7; D possibly corresponds to TRBD1 (5 bases). CDR3 length: 14 residues. Germline V gene lookup returns CDR1 DFQATT and CDR2 SNEGSKA (reference sequence). The V and J ends lost 1 base and 2 bases respectively, with 12 bases between them. The DNA for the CDR3 is TGCAGTGCTAGAGGGGTGAAGGGGACCTACGAGCAGTACTTC. It translates to CSARGVKGTYEQYF.

This clonotype was counted many times. This chain joins TRBV28 and TRBJ2-7; 9 bases align to TRBD1. V was pared by 6 bases and J by 4 bases, with 7 bases of the junction left unmatched. Germline-derived CDR1 and CDR2 are MDHEN and SYDVKM. This CDR3 has 14 amino acids. The CDR3 region has the DNA TGTGCCAGCAGATACTGGGACAGGGCATACGAGCAGTACTTC. Protein sequence: CASRYWDRAYEQYF.

Many counts were recorded for this clonotype. This rearrangement joins TRBV6-1 to TRBJ2-1, with 7 nucleotides matching TRBD1. The CDR3 is made up of 11 amino acids. Germline V CDR1 and CDR2: MNHNS, SASEGT. The V gene end was trimmed by 6 bases and the J gene end by 10 bases; junction bases not matched to a gene: 3. The CDR3 sequence is CASRSRGEQFF. CDR3 in DNA: TGTGCCAGCAGGTCCAGGGGGGAGCAGTTCTTC.

This clonotype was seen at least ten times. CDR3 DNA sequence: TGCGCCAGCAGCCAAGGGTATGGACAGGTGTACACTGAAGCTTTCTTT. This encodes CASSQGYGQVYTEAFF. V usage is TRBV4-1 and J usage is TRBJ1-1; 7 bases line up with TRBD1. Germline trimming cut 1 base from V and 3 bases from J; bases unmatched to any gene: 8. The CDR3 is made up of 16 amino acids. Germline loops: CDR1 MGHRA, CDR2 YSYEKL.

This rearrangement joins TRBV4-1 to TRBJ1-6; possible D gene TRBD1, 6 bases. V lost 0 bases and J lost 10, with 19 bases in between. The CDR3 loop spans 17 amino acids. CDR1 MGHRA and CDR2 YSYEKL come from the germline V gene. This chain's CDR3 is CASSQEGGGGIRSPLHF. CDR3 in DNA: TGCGCCAGCAGCCAAGAAGGGGGTGGGGGAATTCGCTCACCCCTCCACTTT.

At least ten counts were recorded for this clonotype. This chain joins TRBV7-2 and TRBJ2-3, with 9 bases aligning to TRBD2. V lost 7 bases to trimming and J lost 11 bases; unmatched junction nucleotides: 7. The CDR3 runs 12 residues. Germline V gives CDR1 SGHTA, CDR2 FQGNSA. CDR3 coding DNA: TGTGCCAGCATCGGGGCGCGGGGGGGGCAGTATTTT. Translation: CASIGARGGQYF.

The table lists this clonotype with many counts. CDR3 in DNA: TGTGCCAGCAGCCAAGATTCCTTGGGGAATCAGCCCCAGCATTTT. Encoded protein: CASSQDSLGNQPQHF. V gene TRBV3-1 combines with J gene TRBJ1-5; D gene uncertain. CDR1 and CDR2 (germline): LGHDT, YNNKEL (reference sequence). V dropped 0 bases and J dropped 4 bases, with 10 bases sitting between them. The CDR3 length is 15 residues.

At least ten counts were recorded for this clonotype. The chain joins TRBV5-1 to TRBJ2-1; 11 nucleotides agree with TRBD2. This CDR3 spans 15 amino acids. CDR1 SGHRS and CDR2 YFSETQ come from the germline V gene. V dropped 3 bases and J dropped 4; count of bases not matched to a gene: 3. CDR3 coding DNA: TGCGCCAGCAGCTCGGGACTAGCGGATTACAATGAGCAGTTCTTC. Translating it yields CASSSGLADYNEQFF.